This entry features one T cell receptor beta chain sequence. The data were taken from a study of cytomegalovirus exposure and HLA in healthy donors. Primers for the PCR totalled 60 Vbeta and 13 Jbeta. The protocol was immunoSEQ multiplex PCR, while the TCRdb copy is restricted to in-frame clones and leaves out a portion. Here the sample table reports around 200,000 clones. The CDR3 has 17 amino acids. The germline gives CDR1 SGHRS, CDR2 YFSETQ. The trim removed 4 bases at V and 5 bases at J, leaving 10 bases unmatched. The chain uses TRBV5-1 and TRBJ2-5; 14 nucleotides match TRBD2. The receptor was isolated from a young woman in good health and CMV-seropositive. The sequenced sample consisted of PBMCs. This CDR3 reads CASSPTGLAGGRETQYF. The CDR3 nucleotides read TGCGCCAGCAGCCCAACTGGACTAGCGGGAGGACGGGAGACCCAGTACTTC.